A selection of T cell receptor beta chains follows, all from one sample in a study of cytomegalovirus exposure and HLA in healthy donors. Method: immunoSEQ multiplex PCR; TCRdb's copy keeps in-frame clones and lacks some. The sample lists under 200,000 clones; around 75% were seen once. The sequenced sample was PBMCs. The receptors shown here come from a human donor in good health. CDR3s include the opening cysteine and the closing phenylalanine or tryptophan. Fields, in order: V gene, clone size, J gene, D gene, CDR3 DNA, CDR3 protein. A D gene is named only where the DNA matches it firmly. Clone size is not always given. Where it is, it says once, few, many or a class for expanded clones.

TRBV9,-,TRBJ1-5,-,TGTGCCAGCAGCGTAGGGGAGATTGGACAGCCCCAGCATTTT,CASSVGEIGQPQHF
TRBV7-9,-,TRBJ2-3,TRBD2,TGTGCCAGTACCAGTCGTCTTAGCGGGGGGTCCTGGGGCACAGATACGCAGTATTTT,CASTSRLSGGSWGTDTQYF
TRBV5-6,-,TRBJ2-7,TRBD2,TGTGCCAGCAGCTTCCTATCACGGGGGGGCTACGAGCAGTACTTC,CASSFLSRGGYEQYF
TRBV13,-,TRBJ1-1,TRBD1,TGTGCCAGCAGCTTACTCCGGGACAGGGGGTTCGCTGAAGCTTTCTTT,CASSLLRDRGFAEAFF
TRBV19,once,TRBJ1-2,-,TGTGCCTCTAAGGCGGGGGTCGAAGGCTACACCTTC,CASKAGVEGYTF
TRBV6-6,-,TRBJ1-3,-,TGTGCCAGCAGTGACCCCGGGGGTGGAAACACCATATATTTT,CASSDPGGGNTIYF
TRBV6-5,-,TRBJ1-5,-,TGTGCCAGCAGTTTTAGGGAGGGGCACTTCAATCAGCCCCAGCATTTT,CASSFREGHFNQPQHF
TRBV5-6,-,TRBJ2-3,-,TGTGCCAGCAGCTCGGTACAGGGCGCAGATACGCAGTATTTT,CASSSVQGADTQYF
TRBV27,-,TRBJ1-1,-,TGTGCCAGCAGTCTTCAACAGGGTTATAGCACTGAAGCTTTCTTT,CASSLQQGYSTEAFF
TRBV25-1,-,TRBJ2-1,TRBD1,TGTGCCAGCAGAGACATTACAGGGGGGTACAATGAGCAGTTCTTC,CASRDITGGYNEQFF
TRBV9,-,TRBJ2-4,TRBD2,TGTGCCAGCAGCGACGGGGACTATAACATTCAGTACTTC,CASSDGDYNIQYF
TRBV9,-,TRBJ1-1,-,TGTGCCAGCAGCGTTGTGAGCACTGAAGCTTTCTTT,CASSVVSTEAFF
TRBV14,few,TRBJ2-2,TRBD1,TGTGCCAGCAGCCCGGGACAGGGGACCGGGGAGCTGTTTTTT,CASSPGQGTGELFF
TRBV27,-,TRBJ1-3,-,TGTGCCAGCAGTCCGTGGACCCCAGGGCCCACCATATATTTT,CASSPWTPGPTIYF
TRBV5-4,few,TRBJ2-2,-,TGTGCCAGCAGCCCCGCGGAAAGGCGGGGTCAGGTCGGGGAGCTGTTTTTT,CASSPAERRGQVGELFF